Following are 22 T cell receptor beta chains from one sample sequenced in a study of cytotoxic CD8 clonotypes in ibrutinib-treated CLL. Libraries were prepared by immunoSEQ multiplex PCR; TCRdb keeps only in-frame clonotypes and omits some of them. The sample carries hundreds of thousands of clones, more than 75% recorded once. The sample was PBMCs, taken after 12 months of ibrutinib treatment. All receptors come from a human donor with chronic lymphocytic leukemia.

This clone has at least ten counts. The V call is TRBV20-1, the J call TRBJ2-1; the D is unclear. From germline, CDR1 is DFQATT and CDR2 SNEGSKA (reference sequence). The V end lost 1 base, the J end lost 10 bases, and 8 bases lay between the germline ends. This CDR3 has 11 residues. The CDR3 coding sequence is TGCAGTGCTAGAGTTGCGTGGGAGCAGTTCTTC. It translates to CSARVAWEQFF.

The J gene is TRBJ2-1, the V gene TRBV6-1, with TRBD1 identical over 9 bases. J gave up 3 bases and V 5 bases, and 2 bases lay outside the gene matches. Germline-derived CDR1 and CDR2 are MNHNS and SASEGT. The CDR3 sequence is 14 residues long. The DNA for the CDR3 is TGTGCCAGCAGTCTGGGACAGGGCTACAATGAGCAGTTCTTC. Translation gives CASSLGQGYNEQFF.

This chain connects TRBV7-9 to TRBJ1-3; D is possibly TRBD1 (5 bases). The CDR3 extends over 16 amino acids. Germline CDR1 is SEHNR and CDR2 is FQNEAQ (reference sequence). V lost 5 bases and J 4 bases, leaving 18 bases between the germline ends. For the CDR3, the DNA is TGTGCCAGCAGCCACGGGGTGGCAGGGTACGGAAACACCATATATTTT. Its protein is CASSHGVAGYGNTIYF.

The V and J genes are TRBV10-3 and TRBJ2-7, with D perhaps matching TRBD1 or TRBD2 (5 bases each). Germline CDR1 ENHRY, CDR2 SYGVKD. Trimming took off 10 bases at V and 2 bases at J, with 12 bases between the two ends. This CDR3 has 12 residues. In nucleotides, the CDR3 is TGTGCCACCCATCAGGGACCCTACGAGCAGTACTTC. This codes for CATHQGPYEQYF.

This chain joins TRBV5-1 and TRBJ2-1, with TRBD2 matching 12 bases. J gave up 4 bases and V 4 bases, and 6 bases lay outside the gene matches. Looked up from germline, CDR1 is SGHRS and CDR2 is YFSETQ. This CDR3 is built from 16 residues. The CDR3 protein is CASSPRTSGAYNEQFF. The CDR3 region has the DNA TGCGCCAGCAGCCCACGGACTAGCGGGGCATACAATGAGCAGTTCTTC. The entire variable domain, with the rest obtained from reference TRBV5-1 and TRBJ2-1, is as follows: KAGVTQTPRYLIKTRGQQVTLSCSPISGHRSVSWYQQTPGQGLQFLFEYFSETQRNKGNFPGRFSGRQFSNSRSEMNVSTLELGDSALYLCASSPRTSGAYNEQFFGPGTRLTVL.

The J gene is TRBJ1-4, the V gene TRBV29-1; tentatively, D is TRBD1 (6 bases). This CDR3 has 14 amino acids. Trimming took off 2 bases at V and 8 bases at J, with 15 bases between the two ends. The germline V gene has CDR1 SQVTM and CDR2 ANQGSEA. The chain's CDR3 is CSVEIYREGEKLFF. The CDR3 coding sequence is TGCAGCGTTGAAATTTACAGGGAGGGCGAAAAACTGTTTTTT.

The count of this clone is one. The chain links TRBV5-1 to TRBJ2-5, with D unresolved. There are 12 residues in the CDR3. In germline, CDR1 is SGHRS, CDR2 YFSETQ. The V end lost 4 bases, the J end lost 1 base, and 5 bases lay between the germline ends. CDR3 region: CASSGLQETQYF. CDR3 DNA sequence: TGCGCCAGCAGCGGTCTCCAAGAGACCCAGTACTTC. The full variable domain, its missing parts supplied by reference TRBV5-1 and TRBJ2-5, is KAGVTQTPRYLIKTRGQQVTLSCSPISGHRSVSWYQQTPGQGLQFLFEYFSETQRNKGNFPGRFSGRQFSNSRSEMNVSTLELGDSALYLCASSGLQETQYFGPGTRLLVL.

The V and J genes are TRBV27 and TRBJ1-6; the D gene is possibly TRBD1 (5 bases). CDR3 length: 15 amino acids. CDR1 and CDR2 from the germline V gene are MNHEY and SMNVEV (reference sequence). Trimming removed 6 bases at V and 7 bases at J, with 16 bases between. The CDR3 DNA sequence: TGTGCCAGCAGCCCGGATAGTCGGGGGAATTCACCCCTCCACTTT. Protein sequence: CASSPDSRGNSPLHF.

The V gene is TRBV5-8, the J gene TRBJ2-1; possible D gene TRBD1, 6 bases. With 8 bases removed from V and 0 bases from J, the gap between germline ends came to 15 bases. The CDR3 contains 15 residues. Germline V gene lookup returns CDR1 SGHTS and CDR2 YDEGEE. The CDR3 here is CASPNWGPSYNEQFF. The DNA of the CDR3 is TGTGCCAGTCCGAATTGGGGGCCCTCCTACAATGAGCAGTTCTTC.

The gene calls are TRBV2 and TRBJ2-7; tentative D call: TRBD1 (7 bases). CDR3 length equals 13 residues. Trimming removed 8 bases from V and 1 base from J, with 12 bases in between. The germline CDR1 and CDR2 sequences are SNHLY and FYNNEI. DNA for the CDR3: TGTGCCAGCCTTGCAGGGGGGTCCTACGAGCAGTACTTC. This sequence encodes CASLAGGSYEQYF.

This clone was seen more than once but under ten times. The CDR3, as DNA: TGCGCCAGCAGCCAAGATCAACAGGGGAGGGGTGGCTACACCTTC. This codes for CASSQDQQGRGGYTF. The gene calls are TRBV4-1 and TRBJ1-2; 7 nucleotides align to TRBD1. The CDR3 totals 15 residues. CDR1 MGHRA and CDR2 YSYEKL come from the germline V gene. With 0 bases clipped from V and 7 bases from J, the junction kept 8 bases outside the gene matches.

The chain uses TRBV27 and TRBJ2-3, with 10 positions matching TRBD2. The J segment lost 1 base and the V segment lost 5 bases, leaving 3 bases of the junction unmatched. Germline V gene lookup returns CDR1 MNHEY and CDR2 SMNVEV (reference sequence). This CDR3 spans 15 amino acids. Written as DNA, the CDR3 is TGTGCCAGCAGTGATCTAGCGGGGGGCACAGATACGCAGTATTTT. Its translation: CASSDLAGGTDTQYF.

J is TRBJ2-4 and V is TRBV19, with D unresolved. The ends were cut back, 1 base at V and 2 bases at J, with 12 bases in the middle. Germline V gives CDR1 LNHDA, CDR2 SQIVND (reference sequence). This CDR3 is built from 16 residues. The CDR3 nucleotides read TGTGCCAGTAGTATAGTGGGTCGGGTGACCAAAAACATTCAGTACTTC. Its translation: CASSIVGRVTKNIQYF.

This rearrangement joins TRBV7-2 to TRBJ2-1; 12 nucleotides line up with TRBD2. Trimming removed 2 bases from V and 8 bases from J; junction bases left unmatched: 10. This CDR3 spans 17 amino acids. Germline CDR1 is SGHTA and CDR2 is FQGNSA. CDR3 residues: CASSLSLAGGGRDEQFF. The CDR3 region has the DNA TGTGCCAGCAGCTTATCTCTAGCGGGGGGGGGCCGAGATGAGCAGTTCTTC.

The V gene is TRBV29-1, the J gene TRBJ2-7; either TRBD1 or TRBD2 may fit D (5 bases each). Germline values: CDR1 SQVTM, CDR2 ANQGSEA. The CDR3 covers 15 residues. Trimming shortened V by 6 bases and J by 3 bases, and 21 bases separated the two germline ends. The CDR3 DNA follows: TGCAGCGTCTCAACCCTGGGACGGTCGGGCTACGAGCAGTACTTC. Translating gives CSVSTLGRSGYEQYF.

The chain is built from TRBV13 and TRBJ2-5; no firm D call. Trimming removed 5 bases at V and 2 bases at J, with 12 bases between. The CDR3 sequence is 14 residues long. Germline lookup yields CDR1 PRHDT and CDR2 FYEKMQ (reference sequence). The CDR3 loop is CASSPFSEQETQYF. The CDR3, as DNA: TGTGCCAGCAGCCCTTTTTCGGAACAAGAGACCCAGTACTTC.

The gene calls are TRBV10-3 and TRBJ2-3; 7 bases are shared with TRBD2. The CDR3 contains 15 residues. The germline V gene encodes CDR1 ENHRY and CDR2 SYGVKD. Trimming cost V 6 bases and J 6 bases; bases outside gene matches: 12. In DNA form, the CDR3 reads TGTGCCATCAGAACAGACGGGGGGATTTCCGATACGCAGTATTTT. Translating it yields CAIRTDGGISDTQYF.

V and J are TRBV6-6 and TRBJ2-7, with a possible D match to TRBD1 (6 bases). The CDR3 is made up of 16 amino acids. The germline V gene encodes CDR1 MNHNY and CDR2 SVGAGI (reference sequence). The V end lost 5 bases, the J end lost 3 bases, and 20 bases lay between the germline ends. CDR3 nucleotide sequence: TGTGCCAGCAGTCCCGACAGGTTTTCAGGGAGCTACGAGCAGTACTTC. This codes for CASSPDRFSGSYEQYF.

The chain combines TRBV5-5 with TRBJ2-2; tentatively, D is TRBD1 (6 bases). Germline CDR1 is SGHKS and CDR2 is YYEKEE (reference sequence). The CDR3 totals 15 residues. The V and J ends lost 4 bases and 7 bases respectively, with 17 bases between them. The CDR3 protein is CASSPWGRGGGELFF. CDR3 bases: TGTGCCAGCAGCCCTTGGGGGCGCGGAGGCGGGGAGCTGTTTTTT.

The V and J genes are TRBV6-5 and TRBJ2-7, with 10 bases fitting TRBD1. V trimming: 5 bases; J trimming: 4 bases; junction bases outside the gene matches: 8. This CDR3 spans 15 amino acids. Germline V gene lookup returns CDR1 MNHEY and CDR2 SVGAGI. This CDR3 reads CASSPSGQGSYEQYF. The CDR3, as DNA: TGTGCCAGCAGTCCCTCGGGACAGGGGTCTTACGAGCAGTACTTC.

This rearrangement joins TRBV4-1 to TRBJ2-1; TRBD2 matches at 7 bases. Looked up from germline, CDR1 is MGHRA and CDR2 is YSYEKL. V was clipped by 4 bases and J by 1 base; unmatched bases: 4. The CDR3 loop spans 15 amino acids. This CDR3 reads CASSRGRESYNEQFF. CDR3 nucleotides: TGCGCCAGCAGCCGAGGGAGGGAATCCTACAATGAGCAGTTCTTC.

V usage is TRBV6-5 and J usage is TRBJ2-7; 8 bases agree with TRBD2. The junction had 6 bases not matched to a gene; V was cut back by 0 bases and J by 2 bases. The CDR3 has 16 amino acids. The V gene's germline CDR1 is MNHEY and CDR2 SVGAGI. The CDR3 DNA reads TGTGCCAGCAGTTACTCGCCGACGGGAGGGGCCTACGAGCAGTACTTC. It encodes CASSYSPTGGAYEQYF.